Following are 24 T cell receptor beta chains from one sample sequenced in a study of a mutant IDH1 vaccine in newly diagnosed glioma. Time point: week 47, end of study. Vaccine doses each comprised 300 ug of mutant IDH1 20-mer peptide, with topical imiquimod. Produced via immunoSEQ multiplex PCR; TCRdb's table is partial and in-frame only. Counted here are 10,000 to 15,000 clones, around 81% occurring once; the ten biggest clones make up about 4.2%. These TCRs are of unknown antigen specificity. The input for sequencing was PBMCs, taken from a glioma patient whose treatment included an IDH1 peptide vaccine. Receptors were obtained from a woman between 40 and 50 years old with glioma.

The chain recombines TRBV19 with TRBJ1-5; D call uncertain. The germline V gene encodes CDR1 LNHDA and CDR2 SQIVND (reference sequence). The CDR3 has 15 amino acids. Trimming removed 7 bases at V and 3 bases at J, with 16 bases between. CDR3 coding DNA: TGTGCCAGTACTCTCGCCGGACGTTCCAATCAGCCCCAGCATTTT. Encoded protein: CASTLAGRSNQPQHF.

This chain joins TRBV6-1 and TRBJ2-3; D might be TRBD2 (6 bases). Trimming stripped 3 bases from V and 1 base from J, with 11 bases between. The CDR3 contains 15 residues. Germline CDR1 MNHNS, CDR2 SASEGT. This CDR3 reads CASSDWGEGTDTQYF. CDR3 in DNA: TGTGCCAGCAGTGACTGGGGGGAGGGCACAGATACGCAGTATTTT.

This clone was picked up a small number of times. The rearrangement links TRBV6-5 to TRBJ2-7; 8 bases map to TRBD2. Germline CDR1 and CDR2: MNHEY and SVGAGI. The CDR3 length is 14 residues. V gave up 5 bases and J gave up 4 bases; unmatched junction bases: 7. The CDR3 DNA sequence: TGTGCCAGCAGTAGCGGGGGTCCTCCTTACGAGCAGTACTTC. Translation gives CASSSGGPPYEQYF.

In its sample, this clone was seen once. V and J are TRBV28 and TRBJ1-1; D gene uncertain. Germline-derived CDR1 and CDR2 are MDHEN and SYDVKM. The germline V and J ends were trimmed by 5 bases and 2 bases, with 12 bases remaining between them. The CDR3 is 14 residues long. The DNA of the CDR3 is TGTGCCAGCAGTAAACCATATGACAACACTGAAGCTTTCTTT. This gives the protein CASSKPYDNTEAFF. The full variable domain, rest sourced from reference TRBV28 and TRBJ1-1, is DVKVTQSSRYLVKRTGEKVFLECVQDMDHENMFWYRQDPGLGLRLIYFSYDVKMKEKGDIPEGYSVSREKKERFSLILESASTNQTSMYLCASSKPYDNTEAFFGQGTRLTVV.

This clone showed up just once. The chain combines TRBV7-9 with TRBJ1-2; the match to TRBD1 covers 9 bases. Trimming at V came to 4 bases and at J to 7 bases, leaving 19 bases not matched to a gene. Germline V gene lookup returns CDR1 SEHNR and CDR2 FQNEAQ (reference sequence). This CDR3 comprises 18 residues. In DNA, the CDR3 is TGTGCCAGCAGCTACGGAACTGGGGACAGGGTTCATTCGGGTGGCTACACCTTC. Protein product: CASSYGTGDRVHSGGYTF.

This chain connects TRBV6-6 to TRBJ1-1, with TRBD1 identical over 8 bases. The CDR3 spans 13 residues. Unmatched junction bases numbered 6, after V lost 7 bases and J lost 5 bases. Germline V gene data show CDR1 as MNHNY and CDR2 as SVGAGI (reference sequence). The CDR3 is CASKQGGETEAFF. The CDR3 nucleotides are TGTGCCAGCAAACAGGGGGGGGAGACTGAAGCTTTCTTT.

The chain carries TRBV5-4 and TRBJ2-1; TRBD2 agrees at 10 bases. J lost 0 bases, V lost 4 bases, and 4 bases had no gene match. CDR1 and CDR2 from the germline V gene are SGHNT and YYREEE (reference sequence). The CDR3 loop spans 16 amino acids. The CDR3 sequence: CASSQAGGSSYNEQFF. Written as DNA, the CDR3 is TGTGCCAGCAGCCAAGCGGGAGGGAGCTCCTACAATGAGCAGTTCTTC.

A note on this clone: The junction departs from germline at one end; a sequencing error may be responsible. The rearrangement joins TRBV6-1 to TRBJ1-2, with 8 positions matching TRBD1. CDR3 length equals 15 residues. The germline gives CDR1 MNHNS, CDR2 SASEGT. The CDR3 DNA is TGTGCCAGCATTGAAGACAGGGGAAGTAACTATGGCTACACCTTC. Translation: CASIEDRGSNYGYTF.

The gene calls are TRBV14 and TRBJ2-2, with D possibly matching TRBD2 (5 bases). Germline-derived CDR1 and CDR2 are SGHDN and FVKESK. This CDR3 is built from 14 residues. With 4 bases removed from V and 7 bases from J, the gap between germline ends came to 13 bases. The CDR3 DNA reads TGTGCCAGCAGCCCATGGACCGGGGTCGGGGAGCTGTTTTTT. Its protein product is CASSPWTGVGELFF. Full variable domain (remainder filled in from reference TRBV14 and TRBJ2-2): EAGVTQFPSHSVIEKGQTVTLRCDPISGHDNLYWYRRVMGKEIKFLLHFVKESKQDESGMPNNRFLAERTGGTYSTLKVQPAELEDSGVYFCASSPWTGVGELFFGEGSRLTVL.

Only one count was recorded for this clone. V and J are TRBV4-1 and TRBJ2-7, with D maybe TRBD2 (5 bases). CDR1 and CDR2 from the germline V gene are MGHRA and YSYEKL. This CDR3 spans 15 amino acids. Trimming took 2 bases from V and 2 from J, leaving 13 bases between them. The CDR3 loop reads CASSQRSGMAYEQYF. CDR3 DNA sequence: TGCGCCAGCAGCCAACGGTCGGGGATGGCCTACGAGCAGTACTTC.

This clone was seen more than once but under ten times. This sequence joins TRBV28 and TRBJ2-1, with D possibly matching TRBD1 (5 bases). This CDR3 is 16 amino acids long. Trimming shortened V by 1 base and J by 8 bases, and 18 bases separated the two germline ends. Germline loops: CDR1 MDHEN, CDR2 SYDVKM. The CDR3 bases are TGTGCCAGCAGTTTATCCTCCTTCCTTCAGGGTTATGAGCAGTTCTTC. This sequence encodes CASSLSSFLQGYEQFF.

The rearrangement links TRBV5-1 to TRBJ2-5, with a possible D match to TRBD2 (6 bases). The CDR3 is 15 amino acids. Germline V lookup: CDR1 SGHRS, CDR2 YFSETQ. The germline V and J ends were trimmed by 4 bases and 1 base, with 14 bases remaining between them. The CDR3 DNA reads TGCGCCAGCAGCCGTGGAGGAGGGACCCAAGAGACCCAGTACTTC. Translating gives CASSRGGGTQETQYF.

This chain uses TRBV7-9 with TRBJ2-2; D is perhaps TRBD1 (6 bases). The CDR3 is 14 residues long. Between the trimmed V and J ends, which lost 5 bases and 5 bases, there was a span of 12 bases. From germline, CDR1 is SEHNR and CDR2 FQNEAQ (reference sequence). CDR3 in DNA: TGTGCCAGCAGCGGAACAGGGTGGACCGGGGAGCTGTTTTTT. Its protein product is CASSGTGWTGELFF.

The CDR3 region is CSVVAAGSADTQYF. The CDR3 DNA is TGCAGCGTTGTGGCGGCAGGGAGTGCGGATACGCAGTATTTT. The gene calls are TRBV29-1 and TRBJ2-3; perhaps D is TRBD1 or TRBD2 (5 bases each). V was clipped by 4 bases and J by 6 bases, with 17 bases between them. Per the germline V gene, CDR1 is SQVTM and CDR2 is ANQGSEA. The CDR3 extends over 14 amino acids.

V is TRBV4-2 and J is TRBJ1-2, with 9 nucleotides matching TRBD1. Germline CDR1 and CDR2: LGHNA and YNFKEQ. The CDR3 has 15 amino acids. The ends lost 2 bases at V and 8 bases at J; junction bases unmatched: 9. CDR3 region: CASSQTRTGEHGYTF. The DNA of the CDR3 is TGTGCCAGCAGCCAAACGAGGACAGGGGAGCACGGCTACACCTTC.

The chain links TRBV7-2 to TRBJ2-5; D is possibly TRBD2 (6 bases). The germline V and J ends were trimmed by 6 bases and 1 base, with 12 bases remaining between them. Germline CDR1 and CDR2: SGHTA and FQGNSA. The CDR3 is 14 amino acids. The CDR3 sequence is CASSFLAFQETQYF. The CDR3, as DNA: TGTGCCAGCAGTTTCCTAGCGTTCCAAGAGACCCAGTACTTC.

V is TRBV6-1 and J is TRBJ2-7; D not certain. This CDR3 has 12 amino acids. Trimming removed 8 bases at V and 3 bases at J, with 11 bases between. Per the germline V gene, CDR1 is MNHNS and CDR2 is SASEGT. As DNA, the CDR3 is TGTGCCAGCGACCCACCCCTCTACGAGCAGTACTTC. It encodes CASDPPLYEQYF.

The gene calls are TRBV5-4 and TRBJ2-5, with 9 positions matching TRBD1. CDR1 is SGHNT, CDR2 YYREEE, per germline (reference sequence). The J segment lost 5 bases and the V segment lost 4 bases, leaving 9 bases of the junction unmatched. This CDR3 contains 15 residues. CDR3 DNA: TGTGCCAGCAGCAATGGGACAGGGTCTCGGGAGACCCAGTACTTC. As protein: CASSNGTGSRETQYF.

This rearrangement joins TRBV7-3 to TRBJ1-1, with a tentative D call TRBD1 (5 bases). Trimming left V 2 bases short and J 3 bases short, with 10 bases between. The germline CDR1 and CDR2 sequences are SGHTA and FQGTGA. The CDR3 contains 14 residues. The CDR3 is CASSLGGGDTEAFF. The CDR3 nucleotides read TGTGCCAGCAGCTTAGGCGGGGGGGACACTGAAGCTTTCTTT.

The V gene is TRBV18, the J gene TRBJ1-1, with D possibly being TRBD1 (6 bases). The V gene's germline CDR1 is KGHSH and CDR2 LQKENI. The V end lost 6 bases, the J end lost 1 base, and 15 bases lay between the germline ends. The CDR3 is 15 amino acids. The CDR3, as DNA: TGTGCCAGCTCGCAATCGGGGGCACCGAACACTGAAGCTTTCTTT. Protein: CASSQSGAPNTEAFF.

V is TRBV5-5 and J is TRBJ1-1, with D tentatively TRBD1 (6 bases). The CDR3 is made up of 17 amino acids. V shed 1 base and J shed 1 base, with 17 bases lying between them. CDR1 SGHKS and CDR2 YYEKEE come from the germline V gene (reference sequence). CDR3 bases: TGTGCCAGCAGCTTGATACCATCAGTGGGGGCGAACACTGAAGCTTTCTTT. Its protein is CASSLIPSVGANTEAFF.

The V and J genes are TRBV2 and TRBJ2-7; 10 bases match TRBD1. After removal of 7 bases from V and 4 bases from J, the junction contained 4 bases not matched to a gene. In germline, CDR1 is SNHLY, CDR2 FYNNEI. CDR3 size: 13 residues. CDR3 amino acids: CASTGQGIYEQYF. CDR3 coding DNA: TGTGCCAGCACGGGACAGGGGATTTACGAGCAGTACTTC.

This chain joins TRBV6-4 and TRBJ1-4, with 8 nucleotides matching TRBD1. This CDR3 region has 15 residues. J lost 8 bases, V lost 5 bases, and 10 bases had no gene match. The germline V gene has CDR1 MRHNA and CDR2 SNTAGT. CDR3 nucleotide sequence: TGTGCCAGCAGTCCCTCGGGACAGGCCAGGGAAAAACTGTTTTTT. Its translation: CASSPSGQAREKLFF.

V is TRBV7-9 and J is TRBJ2-5, with D perhaps given as TRBD1 or TRBD2 (7 bases each). With 3 bases removed from V and 5 bases from J, the gap between germline ends came to 19 bases. Germline values: CDR1 SEHNR, CDR2 FQNEAQ (reference sequence). The CDR3 has 16 residues. CDR3 nucleotide sequence: TGTGCCAGCAGCTTTAGCAGGGGGGAGGGCGGCGAGACCCAGTACTTC. Its protein is CASSFSRGEGGETQYF.